This paragraph reports one TCR beta chain. Its target is unknown. The V gene end was trimmed by 5 bases and the J gene end by 5 bases; junction bases not matched to a gene: 3. There are 14 residues in the CDR3. Per the germline V gene, CDR1 is LNHDA and CDR2 is SQIVND (reference sequence). Assay: immunoSEQ multiplex PCR; the TCRdb copy retains only in-frame clones and omits some. The table has 90,000 to 95,000 clones, approximately 87% seen once. These data are taken from a study of OX40 agonist ivuxolimab in advanced cancers. Blood draws occurred at baseline, cycle 4 day 1, and cycle 7 day 1. Whole-study results and caveats: Relative to CD4+ cells, CD8+ T cells on average had more expanded clones. Low normalized T-cell clonal expansion was additionally recorded for some nonresponders.

Sequenced material: CD4+ or CD8+ T cells sorted from blood, taken in a trial of the OX40 agonist ivuxolimab. This receptor was taken from an adult with an advanced solid tumor such as melanoma, head and neck, liver or kidney cancer. V gene TRBV19 combines with J gene TRBJ1-6; 7 bases line up with TRBD1. The CDR3 bases are TGTGCCAGTAGTTCCGGGACAGATAATTCACCCCTCCACTTT. This encodes CASSSGTDNSPLHF.